These 31 T cell receptor beta chains were all obtained from the same sample, sequenced in a study of graft-versus-host responses after intestinal transplantation. This table comes from immunoSEQ multiplex PCR, and its TCRdb copy is limited to in-frame clones, with some not included. Here the sample spans about 110,000 clones, around 94% being singletons. The antigens of these receptors remain unknown. The input for sequencing was unstimulated CD8+ T cells sorted from spleen or lymph node cells, taken before transplant. Source of these receptors: a human donor who was the organ donor for an intestinal transplant.

The rearrangement uses TRBV14 and TRBJ1-4; 7 positions match TRBD1. The CDR3 is made up of 16 amino acids. From germline, CDR1 is SGHDN and CDR2 FVKESK. The junction had 9 bases not matched to a gene; V was cut back by 1 base and J by 7 bases. The CDR3 loop is CASSQAETGRTEKLFF. The CDR3, as DNA: TGTGCCAGCAGCCAAGCTGAGACAGGGCGGACTGAAAAACTGTTTTTT.

The CDR3 loop reads CASSASASSYNEQFF. In DNA form, the CDR3 reads TGTGCCAGCAGCGCCAGCGCGAGCTCCTACAATGAGCAGTTCTTC. The chain has TRBV9 and TRBJ2-1, with D hard to call. Germline V CDR1 and CDR2: SGDLS, YYNGEE. This CDR3 contains 15 residues. Deletions cut 3 bases from V and 0 bases from J, with 10 bases between.

The CDR3 sequence is CASSSTTSGEGVTQYF. The CDR3 coding sequence is TGTGCCAGCAGCTCCACGACTAGCGGCGAAGGGGTCACCCAGTACTTC. The chain is built from TRBV7-9 and TRBJ2-5; 9 bases align to TRBD2. V was clipped by 4 bases and J by 8 bases; unmatched bases: 14. Per the germline V gene, CDR1 is SEHNR and CDR2 is FQNEAQ (reference sequence). CDR3 length: 16 amino acids.

The chain employs TRBV27 and TRBJ2-3; 12 nucleotides line up with TRBD1. This CDR3 is built from 12 residues. V lost 10 bases, J lost 6 bases, and 2 bases stayed unmatched. The germline gives CDR1 MNHEY, CDR2 SMNVEV (reference sequence). DNA for the CDR3: TGTGCCACCGGGACAGGGGGCGATACGCAGTATTTT. Translating it yields CATGTGGDTQYF.

The V call is TRBV4-3, the J call TRBJ2-7; the D is unclear. Germline CDR1 is LGHNA and CDR2 is YSLEER. The V gene lost 1 base and the J gene lost 2 bases, with 6 bases spanning the gap. The CDR3 consists of 13 residues. Here the CDR3 reads CASSQGGTYEQYF. CDR3 nucleotide sequence: TGCGCCAGCAGCCAAGGGGGTACCTACGAGCAGTACTTC.

The genes are TRBV4-2 and TRBJ2-3, with 7 bases aligning to TRBD2. After removal of 1 base from V and 3 bases from J, the junction contained 10 bases not matched to a gene. The germline V gene encodes CDR1 LGHNA and CDR2 YNFKEQ. The CDR3 is made up of 17 amino acids. The CDR3 sequence is CASSQVIREDGTDTQYF. The CDR3 coding sequence is TGTGCCAGCAGCCAAGTGATTCGGGAGGACGGGACAGATACGCAGTATTTT.

The rearrangement joins TRBV29-1 to TRBJ2-7; D possibly corresponds to TRBD1 (6 bases). With 7 bases removed from V and 2 bases from J, the gap between germline ends came to 15 bases. Germline assignment: CDR1 SQVTM and CDR2 ANQGSEA. The CDR3 has 13 residues. In DNA, the CDR3 is TGCAGCGGACTCCGGGACACTGCCTACGAGCAGTACTTC. Residues: CSGLRDTAYEQYF.

V and J are TRBV27 and TRBJ2-7; no firm D call. The CDR3 contains 11 residues. Trimming removed 5 bases from V and 6 bases from J, with 8 bases in between. Per germline, CDR1 MNHEY and CDR2 SMNVEV (reference sequence). The chain's CDR3 is CASSVGREQYF. The CDR3 DNA follows: TGTGCCAGCAGTGTAGGCCGCGAGCAGTACTTC.

This clone was picked up one time. This chain links TRBV7-9 with TRBJ1-3; D is uncertain. From germline, CDR1 is SEHNR and CDR2 FQNEAQ (reference sequence). This CDR3 has 14 amino acids. V lost 5 bases, J lost 0 bases, and 8 bases lay in between. The CDR3 sequence: CASSGQSSGNTIYF. CDR3 nucleotides: TGTGCCAGCAGCGGGCAGAGCTCTGGAAACACCATATATTTT.

The V gene is TRBV5-8, the J gene TRBJ2-7, with D possibly TRBD1 on 5 matching bases. CDR1 SGHTS and CDR2 YDEGEE come from the germline V gene. The V and J ends lost 1 base and 0 bases respectively, with 11 bases between them. This CDR3 has 15 amino acids. CDR3 region: CASSLWARASYEQYF. Written as DNA, the CDR3 is TGTGCCAGCAGCTTGTGGGCCAGGGCCTCCTACGAGCAGTACTTC.

This sequence joins TRBV27 and TRBJ1-2; 10 bases align to TRBD1. Germline CDR1 and CDR2: MNHEY and SMNVEV (reference sequence). This CDR3 is 12 amino acids long. V lost 4 bases, J lost 7 bases, and 0 bases stayed unmatched. The CDR3 sequence: CASSWTGGGYTF. CDR3 sequence (DNA): TGTGCCAGCAGTTGGACAGGGGGTGGCTACACCTTC.

V gene TRBV7-2 combines with J gene TRBJ1-1; D is undetermined. Germline V gene lookup returns CDR1 SGHTA and CDR2 FQGNSA. Deletions cut 4 bases from V and 3 bases from J, with 15 bases between. The CDR3 extends over 15 amino acids. This CDR3 is CASSSLFTKDTEAFF. DNA for the CDR3: TGTGCCAGCAGCTCCCTATTTACCAAGGACACTGAAGCTTTCTTT.

The V and J genes are TRBV28 and TRBJ2-4; 9 bases map to TRBD1. In germline, CDR1 is MDHEN, CDR2 SYDVKM. The CDR3 loop spans 16 amino acids. V lost 3 bases to trimming and J lost 6 bases; unmatched junction nucleotides: 9. CDR3 nucleotides: TGTGCCAGCAGTTTCTCTACTGACAGGGGGAGAAACATTCAGTACTTC. Residues: CASSFSTDRGRNIQYF.

The chain uses TRBV5-6 and TRBJ1-5, with 7 bases matching TRBD1. Trimming removed 5 bases from V and 1 base from J; junction bases left unmatched: 3. The CDR3 is 14 amino acids. Germline-derived CDR1 and CDR2 are SGHDT and YYEEEE. The CDR3 DNA reads TGTGCCAGCAGTCCGGGACAGAGCAATCAGCCCCAGCATTTT. It encodes CASSPGQSNQPQHF.

V usage is TRBV4-1 and J usage is TRBJ2-1; D remains ambiguous. Germline V lookup: CDR1 MGHRA, CDR2 YSYEKL. The CDR3 extends over 15 amino acids. The V gene lost 1 base and the J gene lost 0 bases, with 7 bases spanning the gap. As DNA, the CDR3 is TGCGCCAGCAGCCAAGCGGGCGCCTCCTACAATGAGCAGTTCTTC. Its protein product is CASSQAGASYNEQFF.

V is TRBV7-9 and J is TRBJ2-7, with TRBD1 identical over 10 bases. Unmatched junction bases numbered 7, after V lost 0 bases and J lost 5 bases. The CDR3 runs 16 residues. Germline CDR1 reads SEHNR; CDR2 reads FQNEAQ (reference sequence). The CDR3 is CASSLARQGALNEQYF. CDR3 in DNA: TGTGCCAGCAGCTTAGCAAGACAGGGGGCGCTTAACGAGCAGTACTTC.

V gene TRBV5-1 combines with J gene TRBJ2-7, with TRBD1 matching over 10 bases. Germline CDR1 SGHRS, CDR2 YFSETQ. V dropped 0 bases and J dropped 4; count of bases not matched to a gene: 7. The CDR3 extends over 16 amino acids. The CDR3 bases are TGCGCCAGCAGCTTGGGCAAACCGGGACAGGGGTACGAGCAGTACTTC. Protein: CASSLGKPGQGYEQYF.

The chain uses TRBV4-1 and TRBJ2-1, with D unresolved. The ends were cut back, 1 base at V and 1 base at J, with 11 bases in the middle. The CDR3 runs 16 residues. Germline V lookup: CDR1 MGHRA, CDR2 YSYEKL. In DNA, the CDR3 is TGCGCCAGCAGCCAAGTTCCAGCCGGTTCCTACAATGAGCAGTTCTTC. Translated, it gives CASSQVPAGSYNEQFF.

The CDR3 protein is CASSQEEGGYSNQPQHF. The CDR3 coding sequence is TGTGCCAGCAGCCAAGAAGAAGGGGGCTATAGCAATCAGCCCCAGCATTTT. The rearrangement joins TRBV4-2 to TRBJ1-5; TRBD1 agrees at 7 bases. Losses at the gene ends were 0 bases for V and 0 bases for J; bases not matched to a gene: 5. This CDR3 spans 17 amino acids. CDR1 is LGHNA and CDR2 is YNFKEQ in the germline V gene.

This clone has only one observation. The chain couples TRBV27 to TRBJ2-1; the match to TRBD2 covers 14 bases. J was trimmed by 7 bases and V by 5 bases; bases with no gene match: 7. Germline CDR1 and CDR2: MNHEY and SMNVEV (reference sequence). The length of the CDR3 is 16 residues. The CDR3 DNA follows: TGTGCCAGCAGTCCCCGACTAGCGGGAGGGGGGAATGAGCAGTTCTTC. Amino acid sequence: CASSPRLAGGGNEQFF.

The CDR3 bases are TGTGCCAGCACCCAAAAATCGACTCGGGACTACACCTTC. This encodes CASTQKSTRDYTF. The chain recombines TRBV9 with TRBJ1-2; D unresolved. CDR3 length: 13 residues. Trimming stripped 6 bases from V and 10 bases from J, with 19 bases between. Germline CDR1 SGDLS, CDR2 YYNGEE.

The chain recombines TRBV27 with TRBJ2-2; 9 positions match TRBD2. Germline V gives CDR1 MNHEY, CDR2 SMNVEV (reference sequence). V trimming: 2 bases; J trimming: 3 bases; junction bases outside the gene matches: 1. The CDR3 contains 15 residues. This CDR3 is CASSLLAGHTGELFF. The CDR3 DNA sequence: TGTGCCAGCAGTTTACTAGCGGGGCACACCGGGGAGCTGTTTTTT.

The chain joins TRBV19 to TRBJ2-1; 7 nucleotides align to TRBD2. The germline V gene encodes CDR1 LNHDA and CDR2 SQIVND (reference sequence). This CDR3 is 12 amino acids long. J was trimmed by 12 bases and V by 3 bases; bases with no gene match: 5. The CDR3 DNA is TGTGCCAGTAGTATGGGGGGGGAAGGGCAGTTCTTC. Encoded protein: CASSMGGEGQFF. The full variable domain, its missing parts supplied by reference TRBV19 and TRBJ2-1, is DGGITQSPKYLFRKEGQNVTLSCEQNLNHDAMYWYRQDPGQGLRLIYYSQIVNDFQKGDIAEGYSVSREKKESFPLTVTSAQKNPTAFYLCASSMGGEGQFFGPGTRLTVL.

The chain is built from TRBV28 and TRBJ1-4; weak D call: TRBD1 (5 bases). V was clipped by 6 bases and J by 4 bases, with 12 bases between them. The CDR3 length is 14 residues. CDR1 MDHEN and CDR2 SYDVKM come from the germline V gene. The CDR3 sequence is CASSPTVGNEKLFF. The CDR3 nucleotides are TGTGCCAGCAGCCCGACAGTCGGTAATGAAAAACTGTTTTTT.

The V gene is TRBV7-2, the J gene TRBJ1-6, with TRBD1 matching over 11 bases. V lost 7 bases to trimming and J lost 9 bases; unmatched junction nucleotides: 8. The CDR3 totals 15 residues. CDR1 and CDR2 (germline): SGHTA, FQGNSA. The CDR3 bases are TGTGCCAGCACCGAATCCGGGACAGGGGGTTCACCCCTCCACTTT. Encoded protein: CASTESGTGGSPLHF.

The genes are TRBV28 and TRBJ2-7, with D unresolved. Germline CDR1 is MDHEN and CDR2 is SYDVKM. V was cut by 2 bases and J by 4 bases, with 9 bases left in between. The length of the CDR3 is 13 residues. Here the CDR3 reads CASSLGSGYEQYF. Written as DNA, the CDR3 is TGTGCCAGCAGTTTAGGGTCGGGTTACGAGCAGTACTTC.

The chain couples TRBV6-6 to TRBJ2-7; TRBD2 might be the D (5 bases). CDR1 is MNHNY, CDR2 SVGAGI, per germline (reference sequence). Trimming took off 6 bases at V and 2 bases at J, with 14 bases between the two ends. The CDR3 has 14 amino acids. CDR3 protein: CASSPDGGPYEQYF. The CDR3 coding sequence is TGTGCCAGCAGCCCTGATGGCGGGCCCTACGAGCAGTACTTC.

With regard to this clone: The sample carries other DNA sequences with the same CDR3. The CDR3 bases are TGCAGCGTTGAAGGTGGTGAAGAATTGCGCACAGATACGCAGTATTTT. Translated: CSVEGGEELRTDTQYF. The gene calls are TRBV29-1 and TRBJ2-3; D remains ambiguous. V was cut by 1 base and J by 1 base, with 15 bases left in between. This CDR3 spans 16 amino acids. Germline V gene sequence: CDR1 SQVTM, CDR2 ANQGSEA.

This chain uses TRBV28 with TRBJ2-5; D is uncertain. Trimming stripped 3 bases from V and 4 bases from J, with 12 bases between. The CDR3 consists of 14 residues. Per the germline V gene, CDR1 is MDHEN and CDR2 is SYDVKM. The DNA for the CDR3 is TGTGCCAGCAGTTTGAGTCCATGGGGAGAGACCCAGTACTTC. Translating gives CASSLSPWGETQYF.

The V and J genes are TRBV11-2 and TRBJ1-1; 7 bases match TRBD1. Germline CDR1 is SGHAT and CDR2 is FQNNGV. V shed 4 bases and J 2 bases; nucleotides not matched to a gene: 4. This CDR3 spans 14 amino acids. This CDR3 reads CASSWGQPNTEAFF. Here the CDR3 DNA reads TGTGCCAGCAGCTGGGGACAGCCAAACACTGAAGCTTTCTTT. The full variable domain, with the rest looked up from reference TRBV11-2 and TRBJ1-1, is EAGVAQSPRYKIIEKRQSVAFWCNPISGHATLYWYQQILGQGPKLLIQFQNNGVVDDSQLPKDRFSAERLKGVDSTLKIQPAKLEDSAVYLCASSWGQPNTEAFFGQGTRLTVV.

The chain carries TRBV28 and TRBJ1-3; 8 bases align to TRBD1. This CDR3 has 16 amino acids. The trim removed 3 bases at V and 3 bases at J, leaving 7 bases unmatched. Looked up from germline, CDR1 is MDHEN and CDR2 is SYDVKM. Here the CDR3 reads CASSFQTGEHGNTIYF. In nucleotides, the CDR3 is TGTGCCAGCAGTTTCCAGACAGGGGAGCATGGAAACACCATATATTTT.